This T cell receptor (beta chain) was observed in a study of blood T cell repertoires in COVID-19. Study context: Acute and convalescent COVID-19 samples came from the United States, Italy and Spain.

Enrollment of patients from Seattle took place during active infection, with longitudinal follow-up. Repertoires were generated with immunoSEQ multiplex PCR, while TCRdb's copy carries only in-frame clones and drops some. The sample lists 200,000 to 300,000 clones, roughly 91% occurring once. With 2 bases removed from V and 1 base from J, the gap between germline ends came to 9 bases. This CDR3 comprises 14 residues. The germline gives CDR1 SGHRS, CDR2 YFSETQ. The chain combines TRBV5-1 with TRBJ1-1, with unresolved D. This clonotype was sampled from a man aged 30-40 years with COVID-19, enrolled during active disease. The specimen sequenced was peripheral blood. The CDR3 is CASSFWEGNTEAFF. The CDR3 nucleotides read TGCGCCAGCAGCTTCTGGGAGGGGAACACTGAAGCTTTCTTT.